The 8 T cell receptor beta chains listed next were all sequenced from one sample in a study of T cells in Graves' hyperthyroidism and ophthalmopathy. The investigators amplified TCR beta CDR3 regions from RNA transcripts. An initial round of RT-PCR targeting the TCR CDR3 relied on the HTBI primer set. TCRdb re-derived calls from the multiplex PCR reads in MiXCR, one entry per CDR3 protein. The sample yields about 330,000 distinct CDR3 sequences, about an eighth seen once. Material for sequencing was blood. The receptor source for this set is a woman between 40 and 55 years old with Graves' ophthalmopathy.

The genes are TRBV6-1 and TRBJ1-3; TRBD1 is a possible D gene (6 bases). Trimming removed 4 bases at V and 6 bases at J, with 16 bases between. Germline V gene sequence: CDR1 MNHNS, CDR2 SASEGT. This CDR3 contains 15 residues. CDR3 in DNA: TGTGCCAGCAGTGCCATTCGACAGGCACCAAACACCATATATTTT. Protein product: CASSAIRQAPNTIYF.

Many counts were recorded for this clonotype. V usage is TRBV12-3 or TRBV12-4 and J usage is TRBJ2-2; 13 positions agree with TRBD2. The CDR3 length is 16 residues. Losses at the gene ends were 6 bases for V and 1 base for J; bases not matched to a gene: 2. The CDR3 DNA is TGTGCCAGCAGACGACTAGCGGGGGGGAACACCGGGGAGCTGTTTTTT. Translation: CASRRLAGGNTGELFF.

The chain has TRBV7-9 and TRBJ2-2; D is ambiguous. This CDR3 has 15 amino acids. The germline V and J ends were trimmed by 2 bases and 2 bases, with 9 bases remaining between them. Looked up from germline, CDR1 is SEHNR and CDR2 is FQNEAQ (reference sequence). As DNA, the CDR3 is TGTGCCAGCAGCTTATCTACACAAAACACCGGGGAGCTGTTTTTT. It yields the protein CASSLSTQNTGELFF.

There are many counts of this clonotype. The V gene is TRBV6-5, the J gene TRBJ2-7, with 8 bases fitting TRBD1. The J segment lost 3 bases and the V segment lost 1 base, leaving 5 bases of the junction unmatched. This CDR3 is built from 15 residues. CDR1 is MNHEY, CDR2 SVGAGI, per germline. The CDR3 loop reads CASSYLPQGVYEQYF. The CDR3 nucleotides are TGTGCCAGCAGTTACTTGCCACAGGGGGTCTACGAGCAGTACTTC.

The gene calls are TRBV15 and TRBJ2-5; TRBD2 agrees at 7 bases. Trimming took 9 bases from V and 4 from J; bases not matched to a gene: 11. The germline gives CDR1 LNHNV, CDR2 YYDKDF (reference sequence). This CDR3 region has 14 residues. CDR3 nucleotides: TGTGCCACTACCTGGGGCGGGGGACTAGAGACCCAGTACTTC. Protein sequence: CATTWGGGLETQYF.

This clonotype was seen ten or more times. The chain couples TRBV15 to TRBJ2-5; maybe TRBD1 (6 bases). With 4 bases removed from V and 5 bases from J, the gap between germline ends came to 26 bases. Germline CDR1 is LNHNV and CDR2 is YYDKDF (reference sequence). CDR3 length: 18 amino acids. The CDR3 DNA follows: TGTGCCACCAGCATGGGGTTAATTGGGGACACGCAGGGGGAGACCCAGTACTTC. It specifies CATSMGLIGDTQGETQYF.

This clonotype turned up a few times. The V and J genes are TRBV6-6 and TRBJ2-6; D is undetermined. The ends were cut back, 1 base at V and 0 bases at J, with 4 bases in the middle. Germline lookup yields CDR1 MNHNY and CDR2 SVGAGI (reference sequence). The CDR3 consists of 15 residues. CDR3 DNA: TGTGCCAGCAGTTACTTACTCTCTGGGGCCAACGTCCTGACTTTC. This encodes CASSYLLSGANVLTF.

This clonotype was seen ten or more times. Here the CDR3 DNA reads TGCAGTGCTCTAACAGGGGCTAATGAAAAACTGTTTTTT. This translates into CSALTGANEKLFF. The chain uses TRBV20-1 and TRBJ1-4; TRBD1 agrees at 7 bases. CDR1 and CDR2 from the germline V gene are DFQATT and SNEGSKA (reference sequence). The CDR3 extends over 13 amino acids. V lost 5 bases to trimming and J lost 3 bases; unmatched junction nucleotides: 3.